The text below deals with one T cell receptor (beta chain). The antigen is not known. The data derive from a study of cytomegalovirus exposure and HLA in healthy donors. Findings of the study overall: The study found most TCR sequences rare, yet found some public TCRs in many donors. For most TCR beta V segments, an earlier analysis put the productive rate at about 87% or about 30% of the time. Sequencing depth roughly uniform across donors was assumed in presence/absence analyses. As a later analysis revealed, the rate of TCR association differed by HLA locus, with DRB1 most and HLA-C fewest.

The CDR3 is made up of 20 amino acids. Germline assignment: CDR1 LNHDA and CDR2 SQIVND (reference sequence). The V gene lost 0 bases and the J gene lost 0 bases, with 21 bases spanning the gap. 60 Vbeta and 13 Jbeta primers were used in PCR. The protocol was immunoSEQ multiplex PCR, while the TCRdb copy is restricted to in-frame clones and leaves out a portion. This sample yields 160,000 or so clones, of which 77% are seen a single time; approximately 2.3% belongs to the top ten. This TCR was recovered from a man aged 45-60 years in good health and CMV-seropositive. Sequenced material: PBMCs. J is TRBJ1-5 and V is TRBV19; a possible D gene is TRBD1 (5 bases). CDR3 in amino acids: CASSIDPNRPGIYSNQPQHF. CDR3 in DNA: TGTGCCAGTAGTATAGACCCCAACAGGCCAGGGATATATAGCAATCAGCCCCAGCATTTT.